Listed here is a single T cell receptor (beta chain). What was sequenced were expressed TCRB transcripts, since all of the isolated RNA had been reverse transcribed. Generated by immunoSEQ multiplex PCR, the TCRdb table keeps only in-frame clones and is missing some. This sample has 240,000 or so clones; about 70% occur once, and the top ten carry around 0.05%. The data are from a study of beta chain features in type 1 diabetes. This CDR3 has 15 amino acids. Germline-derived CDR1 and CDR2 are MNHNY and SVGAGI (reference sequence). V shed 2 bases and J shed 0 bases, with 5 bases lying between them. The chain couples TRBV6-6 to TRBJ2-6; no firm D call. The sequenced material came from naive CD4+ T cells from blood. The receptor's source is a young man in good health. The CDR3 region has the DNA TGTGCCAGCAGTTACAGGCCCTCTGGGGCCAACGTCCTGACTTTC. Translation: CASSYRPSGANVLTF.